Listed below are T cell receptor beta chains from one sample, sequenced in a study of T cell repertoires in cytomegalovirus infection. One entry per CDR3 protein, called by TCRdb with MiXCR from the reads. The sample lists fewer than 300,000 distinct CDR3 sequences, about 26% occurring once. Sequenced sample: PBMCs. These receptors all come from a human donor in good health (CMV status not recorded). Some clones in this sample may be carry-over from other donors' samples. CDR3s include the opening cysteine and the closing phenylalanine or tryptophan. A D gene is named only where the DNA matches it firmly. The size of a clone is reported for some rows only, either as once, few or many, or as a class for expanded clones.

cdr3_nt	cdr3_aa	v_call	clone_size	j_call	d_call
TGTGCCAGCAGCTTAAGGAGGAACTCCTACAATGAGCAGTTCTTC	CASSLRRNSYNEQFF	TRBV7-8	many	TRBJ2-1	.
TGTGCCAGCAGCGAGCGACAGGCCAGGAACATTCAGTACTTC	CASSERQARNIQYF	TRBV6-6	few	TRBJ2-4	.
TGTGCCAGCAGCTTAGTCAGGACACAGAACAATGAGCAGTTCTTC	CASSLVRTQNNEQFF	TRBV11-1	few	TRBJ2-1	.
TGCAGCGTTGGAAGCGGGGATGGCTACACCTTC	CSVGSGDGYTF	TRBV29-1	.	TRBJ1-2	.
TGCGCCAGCAGCCAAGAAATATTCGGGGACGGCTACACCTTC	CASSQEIFGDGYTF	TRBV4-3	many	TRBJ1-2	.
TGTGCCAGCAGGGCCGGGACTTTCTCCGGGGAGCTGTTTTTT	CASRAGTFSGELFF	TRBV2	.	TRBJ2-2	.
TGCAGTGCTCGCCGGACTAGCGAAGAGACCCAGTACTTC	CSARRTSEETQYF	TRBV20-1	.	TRBJ2-5	TRBD2
TGCGCCAGCAGCTTGGCCATGGCAGGGACCATCTATGGCTACACCTTC	CASSLAMAGTIYGYTF	TRBV5-1	few	TRBJ1-2	.
TGCAGTGCTGAGGGGCTAGCTCGACGGTTGTTCTTC	CSAEGLARRLFF	TRBV20-1	.	TRBJ2-1	.
TGTGCCAGCAGTTCCTCGTTTGGGGCCAACGTCCTGACTTTC	CASSSSFGANVLTF	TRBV28	.	TRBJ2-6	.
TGTGCCAGCACTATTACAGGGATGACTAACTATGGCTACACCTTC	CASTITGMTNYGYTF	TRBV18	.	TRBJ1-2	.
TGTGCCAGCAGCTCTCCGGGGGAATCTGTAGCAGATACGCAGTATTTT	CASSSPGESVADTQYF	TRBV28	few	TRBJ2-3	.
TGCAGTGCCACGAAATCAATTCAGCCCCAGCATTTT	CSATKSIQPQHF	TRBV20-1	few	TRBJ1-5	.
TGTGCCAGCAGTTACGACAGCTCCTACAATGAGCAGTTCTTC	CASSYDSSYNEQFF	TRBV6-2/TRBV6-3	many	TRBJ2-1	.
TGTGCCAGCAGTTACCGGACAACTACTGAAGCTTTCTTT	CASSYRTTTEAFF	TRBV6-5	.	TRBJ1-1	.
TGCGCCAGCTCCGGGAGGCTGCTAGGAAAAAACACTGAAGCTTTCTTT	CASSGRLLGKNTEAFF	TRBV5-1	.	TRBJ1-1	.
TGTGCCAGCAGCACTCAGGCTTTTGCCACTGAAGCTTTCTTT	CASSTQAFATEAFF	TRBV7-2	many	TRBJ1-1	.
TGTGCCAGCAGTTTATTGGCTGTGAGCAATCAGCCCCAGCATTTT	CASSLLAVSNQPQHF	TRBV28	.	TRBJ1-5	.
TGTGCCAGCAGCTTAAGGCTAGCGGGAGGTCGTGAGCAGTTCTTC	CASSLRLAGGREQFF	TRBV7-2	.	TRBJ2-1	TRBD2
TGCAGCGTTGTCCCCCCTAGGGGTAACACTGAAGCTTTCTTT	CSVVPPRGNTEAFF	TRBV29-1	few	TRBJ1-1	.
TGCAGTGCTCTACAGGGGACCTACATCGGGGAGCTGTTTTTT	CSALQGTYIGELFF	TRBV20-1	.	TRBJ2-2	TRBD1
TGTGCCAGCAGCTCAAGAGGCCGAACGGGGGAGACCCAGTACTTC	CASSSRGRTGETQYF	TRBV7-3	.	TRBJ2-5	.
TGTGCCAGCAGCGTACTAGCCTCTAACGTCCTGACTTTC	CASSVLASNVLTF	TRBV9	.	TRBJ2-6	.
TGCGCCAGCAGCCAAGGTTACAGGAGCACTGAAGCTTTCTTT	CASSQGYRSTEAFF	TRBV4-1	.	TRBJ1-1	.
TGTGCCAGCAGCTTAGATCTGGGGGGGAATCAGCCCCAGCATTTT	CASSLDLGGNQPQHF	TRBV7-2	few	TRBJ1-5	.
TGTGCCAGTAGACCAAAAGTTGCCTACAATGAGCAGTTCTTC	CASRPKVAYNEQFF	TRBV19	.	TRBJ2-1	.
TGCAGTGCTGTATTAGGGGACAGGGAGACCCAGTACTTC	CSAVLGDRETQYF	TRBV20-1	.	TRBJ2-5	TRBD1
TGTGCCAGCAGCTTAGGTAGGGCCGGTCGCGAGCAGTACTTC	CASSLGRAGREQYF	TRBV11-2	few	TRBJ2-7	.